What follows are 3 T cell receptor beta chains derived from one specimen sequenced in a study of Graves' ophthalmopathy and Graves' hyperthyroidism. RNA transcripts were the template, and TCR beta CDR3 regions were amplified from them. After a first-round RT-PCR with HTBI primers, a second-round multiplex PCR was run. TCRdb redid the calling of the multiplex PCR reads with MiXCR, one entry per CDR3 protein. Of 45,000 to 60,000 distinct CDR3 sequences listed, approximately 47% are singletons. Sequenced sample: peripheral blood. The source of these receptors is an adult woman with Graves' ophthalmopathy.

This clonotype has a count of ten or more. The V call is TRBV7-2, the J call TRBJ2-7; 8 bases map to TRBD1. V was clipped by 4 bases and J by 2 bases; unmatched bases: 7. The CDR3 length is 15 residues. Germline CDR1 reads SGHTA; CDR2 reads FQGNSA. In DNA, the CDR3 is TGTGCCAGCAGCTCCGACAGGGGATGGGCCTACGAGCAGTACTTC. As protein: CASSSDRGWAYEQYF.

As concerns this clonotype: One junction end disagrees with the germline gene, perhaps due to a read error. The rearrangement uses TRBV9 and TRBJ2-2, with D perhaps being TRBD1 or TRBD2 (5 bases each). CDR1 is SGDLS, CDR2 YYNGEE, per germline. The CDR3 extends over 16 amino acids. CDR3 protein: CASSAGAALNTGELFF. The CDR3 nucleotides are TGCGCCAGCAGCGCCGGGGCTGCACTGAACACCGGGGAGCTGTTTTTT.

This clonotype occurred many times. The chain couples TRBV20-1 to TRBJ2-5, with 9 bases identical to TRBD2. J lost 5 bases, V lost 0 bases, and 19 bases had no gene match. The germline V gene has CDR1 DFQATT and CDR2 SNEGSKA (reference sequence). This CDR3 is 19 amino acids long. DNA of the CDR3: TGCAGTGCTAGAGATGCGGCCCCCGGCGGGGGGGAGTCATGGGAGACCCAGTACTTC. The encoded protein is CSARDAAPGGGESWETQYF.